The 10 T cell receptor beta chains below were found in one sample sequenced in a study of molecular identifiers for immune sequencing clone quantification. TCRdb analysed the PCR reads with MiXCR anew, one entry per CDR3 protein. The data show roughly 93,000 distinct CDR3 sequences, about 20% seen once. Sequenced: naive CD8+ T cells from blood, with Jurkat cell RNA spiked in. The subset was: FACS-sorted CD8+CD4-CCR7+CD45RA+ naive T cells. The source of these receptors is a human donor in good health. Some libraries in this study had Jurkat cell RNA spiked in.

This clonotype was found many times. This chain connects TRBV7-9 to TRBJ1-1; D is undetermined. The CDR3 has 12 amino acids. The V end lost 3 bases, the J end lost 5 bases, and 7 bases lay between the germline ends. The germline CDR1 and CDR2 sequences are SEHNR and FQNEAQ (reference sequence). The CDR3: CASSLGKTEAFF. For the CDR3, the DNA is TGTGCCAGCAGCTTGGGGAAAACTGAAGCTTTCTTT.

This clonotype was found many times. This rearrangement joins TRBV3-1 to TRBJ2-3; TRBD2 aligns across 11 bases. CDR1 LGHDT and CDR2 YNNKEL come from the germline V gene (reference sequence). The junction had 6 bases not matched to a gene; V was cut back by 1 base and J by 6 bases. This CDR3 is 16 amino acids long. This chain's CDR3 is CASSQASGGSRDTQYF. Here the CDR3 DNA reads TGTGCCAGCAGCCAAGCTAGCGGGGGGAGTCGGGATACGCAGTATTTT.

This clonotype was counted ten times or more. The chain couples TRBV7-9 to TRBJ1-1; no definite D call. CDR3 size: 14 residues. Deletions cut 0 bases from V and 5 bases from J, with 10 bases between. CDR1 SEHNR and CDR2 FQNEAQ come from the germline V gene (reference sequence). The CDR3 DNA sequence: TGTGCCAGCAGCTTAGCGACTGGAAAAACTGAAGCTTTCTTT. Its protein is CASSLATGKTEAFF.

The sample holds a few counts of this clonotype. A clone one base away is much larger, so this may be a read error. The V and J genes are TRBV27 and TRBJ2-7; no definite D call. V dropped 11 bases and J dropped 2 bases, with 13 bases sitting between them. CDR1 is MNHEY and CDR2 is SMNVEV in the germline V gene (reference sequence). This CDR3 contains 12 residues. This CDR3 reads CAVRDGAYEQYF. CDR3 DNA sequence: TGTGCCGTCAGAGACGGAGCCTACGAGCAGTACTTC.

J is TRBJ2-7 and V is TRBV4-3, with D unresolved. Trimming stripped 0 bases from V and 2 bases from J, with 23 bases between. The CDR3 is 19 amino acids. The germline CDR1 and CDR2 sequences are LGHNA and YSLEER. The CDR3 loop is CASSQDLNFYSGSAYEQYF. The CDR3 DNA reads as TGCGCCAGCAGCCAAGATTTAAATTTTTATTCCGGCAGCGCCTACGAGCAGTACTTC.

This clonotype appeared many times. The CDR3 nucleotides read TGTGCCAGCAGCGCACCCCGAGGGGGGATGAACACTGAAGCTTTCTTT. Translation: CASSAPRGGMNTEAFF. The gene calls are TRBV7-9 and TRBJ1-1, with a possible D match to TRBD1 (6 bases). CDR3 length equals 16 residues. Germline V gene sequence: CDR1 SEHNR, CDR2 FQNEAQ (reference sequence). Trimming stripped 5 bases from V and 0 bases from J, with 16 bases between.

This clonotype was detected many times. The chain has TRBV27 and TRBJ2-7; D not certain. This CDR3 comprises 14 residues. The V end lost 5 bases, the J end lost 4 bases, and 15 bases lay between the germline ends. Germline lookup yields CDR1 MNHEY and CDR2 SMNVEV (reference sequence). CDR3 coding DNA: TGTGCCAGCAGTCCGTTGGGGTCTGCGTACGAGCAGTACTTC. Translating it yields CASSPLGSAYEQYF.

As to this clonotype: Possible read error: a much larger clone is one base away. The V call is TRBV6-1, the J call TRBJ2-2; maybe TRBD2 (6 bases). CDR1 is MNHNS and CDR2 is SASEGT in the germline V gene. The CDR3 runs 15 residues. CDR3 sequence: CACSDGLSRTGELFF. The CDR3 DNA follows: TGTGCCTGCAGTGATGGACTATCGAGGACCGGGGAGCTGTTTTTT.

Remarks on this clonotype: At one end the junction does not follow the germline gene, possibly because of a read error. The chain recombines TRBV27 with TRBJ2-3; 13 nucleotides line up with TRBD2. This CDR3 has 15 amino acids. Germline V gene sequence: CDR1 MNHEY, CDR2 SMNVEV (reference sequence). Written as DNA, the CDR3 is TGTGCCGGCAGCGGACTAGCGGGGGGCACAGATACGCAGTATTTT. This codes for CAGSGLAGGTDTQYF.

The table lists this clonotype with many counts. The V call is TRBV6-5, the J call TRBJ1-1, with D hard to call. This CDR3 contains 14 residues. Trimming removed 0 bases at V and 5 bases at J, with 10 bases between. Looked up from germline, CDR1 is MNHEY and CDR2 is SVGAGI. CDR3 in amino acids: CASSYSYIGTEAFF. The CDR3 DNA reads as TGTGCCAGCAGTTACTCGTACATTGGGACTGAAGCTTTCTTT.